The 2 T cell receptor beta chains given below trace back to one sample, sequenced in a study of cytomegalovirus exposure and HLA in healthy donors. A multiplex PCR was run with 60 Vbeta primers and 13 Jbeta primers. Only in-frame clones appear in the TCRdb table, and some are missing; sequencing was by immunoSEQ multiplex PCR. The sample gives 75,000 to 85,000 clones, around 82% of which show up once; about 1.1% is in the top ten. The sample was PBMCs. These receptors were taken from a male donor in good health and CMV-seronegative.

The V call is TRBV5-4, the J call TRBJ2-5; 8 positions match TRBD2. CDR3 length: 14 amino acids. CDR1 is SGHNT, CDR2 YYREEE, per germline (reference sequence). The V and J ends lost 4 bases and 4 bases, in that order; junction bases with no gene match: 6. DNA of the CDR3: TGTGCCAGCAGCCCGACCAGCGGGGGAGAGACCCAGTACTTC. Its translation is CASSPTSGGETQYF.

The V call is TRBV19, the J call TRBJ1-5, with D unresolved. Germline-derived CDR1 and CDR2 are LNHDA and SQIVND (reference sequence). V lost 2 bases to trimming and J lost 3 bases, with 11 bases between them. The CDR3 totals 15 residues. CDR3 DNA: TGTGCCAGTAGTATATATCCAGGTTACAATCAGCCCCAGCATTTT. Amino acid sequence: CASSIYPGYNQPQHF.